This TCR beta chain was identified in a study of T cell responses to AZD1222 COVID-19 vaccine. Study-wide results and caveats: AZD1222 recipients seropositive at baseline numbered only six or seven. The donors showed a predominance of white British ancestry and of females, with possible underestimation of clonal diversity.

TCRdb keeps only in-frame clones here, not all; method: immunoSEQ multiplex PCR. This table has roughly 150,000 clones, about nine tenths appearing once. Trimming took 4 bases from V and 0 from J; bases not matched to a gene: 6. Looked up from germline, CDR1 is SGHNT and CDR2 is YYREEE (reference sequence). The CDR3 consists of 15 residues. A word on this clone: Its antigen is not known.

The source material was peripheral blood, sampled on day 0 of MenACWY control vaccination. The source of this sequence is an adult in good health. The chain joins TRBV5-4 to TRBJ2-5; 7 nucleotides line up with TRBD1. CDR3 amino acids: CASSLNRGHQETQYF. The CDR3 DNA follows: TGTGCCAGCAGCCTAAACAGGGGCCACCAAGAGACCCAGTACTTC.